Listed below are T cell receptor beta chains from one sample, sequenced in a study of T-cell memory formation after mild COVID-19. TCRdb re-called the 5' RACE reads through MiXCR, storing one row per CDR3 protein. This sample yields hundreds of thousands of distinct CDR3 sequences, of which about 20% are seen a single time; under 8.5% belongs to the top ten. Material: PBMCs or a T cell subset sorted from them (not recorded which). These receptors were collected from an adult woman who had mild COVID-19 (a few samples of this study predate the infection). Cell type and time point are not known. CDR3s include the opening cysteine and the closing phenylalanine or tryptophan. The D gene is left open where the match is weak.

V gene	J gene	D gene	CDR3 protein
TRBV30	TRBJ2-7	TRBD2	CAWSVLAGGIDEQYF
TRBV7-9	TRBJ2-3	-	CASTPGLGTDTQYF
TRBV5-5	TRBJ1-1	-	CASSLYYVGVQNTEAFF
TRBV20-1	TRBJ1-5	-	CSAPGTGFGASQPQHF
TRBV5-1	TRBJ2-1	TRBD1	CASSFTGDMYNEQFF
TRBV18	TRBJ2-7	TRBD1	CASSPILSGTGRGEQYF
TRBV5-1	TRBJ2-2	-	CASSYGDGDTGELFF
TRBV20-1	TRBJ1-4	-	CSARDEKVQDYEKLFF
TRBV7-8	TRBJ1-2	TRBD1	CASSLRGTGKPYGYTF
TRBV12-3/TRBV12-4	TRBJ2-1	TRBD2	CASRPSGGSEQFF
TRBV20-1	TRBJ1-3	-	CSARDKSSGNTIYF
TRBV7-9	TRBJ1-2	TRBD1	CASSYWTGANVIYGYTF
TRBV7-6	TRBJ2-3	TRBD2	CASSLRLAGERRDTQYF
TRBV6-6	TRBJ2-3	-	CASSYFRSSTDTQYF
TRBV7-2	TRBJ2-1	-	CASSLAGSNSYNEQFF
TRBV20-1	TRBJ1-2	-	CSAPVAGVPNYGYTF
TRBV24-1	TRBJ2-1	TRBD2	CATSVAGVYNEQFF
TRBV7-9	TRBJ2-3	-	CASSPGPGLSTDTQYF
TRBV29-1	TRBJ2-1	TRBD1	CSVGTGARWNEQFF
TRBV6-2/TRBV6-3	TRBJ2-5	-	CASSYVSRGETQYF
TRBV9	TRBJ2-5	TRBD2	CASSLHSGGLQETQYF
TRBV6-6	TRBJ2-1	-	CASRAGIYNEQFF
TRBV12-3/TRBV12-4	TRBJ2-7	-	CASSLYGQGNEQYF
TRBV20-1	TRBJ1-2	TRBD1	CSAGSGQTYGYTF
TRBV6-5	TRBJ1-1	TRBD1	CASTTGGQTEAFF
TRBV5-1	TRBJ1-1	-	CASRWSDMNTEAFF
TRBV2	TRBJ1-5	TRBD1	CASRPTGASNQPQHF
TRBV7-8	TRBJ2-7	TRBD1	CASSLRGQTYEQYF
TRBV7-6	TRBJ1-6	-	CASSTGPGRPLHF
TRBV11-1	TRBJ1-2	-	CASSPSSGTIYGYTF
TRBV7-2	TRBJ2-7	-	CASSFMSSYEQYF
TRBV7-9	TRBJ2-7	-	CATSGSSYEQYF
TRBV12-3/TRBV12-4	TRBJ2-1	-	CATGTSSYNEQFF
TRBV3-1	TRBJ1-1	-	CASSLSVTEAFF
TRBV12-3/TRBV12-4	TRBJ2-3	-	CASSSPPFTDTQYF
TRBV29-1	TRBJ2-5	-	CSVDGNQETQYF